This entry is about one T cell receptor (beta chain). RNA transcripts were the template, and TCR beta CDR3 regions were amplified from them. RT-PCR with HTBI primers came first, then second-round multiplex PCR. TCRdb re-derived calls from the multiplex PCR reads in MiXCR, one entry per CDR3 protein. This sample has 200,000 to 250,000 distinct CDR3 sequences, with roughly 21% found just once. This entry is derived from a study of Graves' ophthalmopathy and Graves' hyperthyroidism. Every ophthalmopathy donor presented moderate-to-severe activity, CAS ≥3, NOSPECS ≥4 and duration under 3 months. As diagnostic evidence, clinical symptoms, serum thyroxine, TRAb, thyroid ultrasound and orbital computed tomography were relied upon. V lost 4 bases and J lost 2; bases outside the gene matches: 9. CDR1 and CDR2 from the germline V gene are PRHDT and FYEKMQ (reference sequence). The CDR3 runs 17 residues.

Sequencing was carried out using peripheral blood. The clonotype originates from a woman aged 45-65 years with Graves' ophthalmopathy. J is TRBJ1-3 and V is TRBV13; 9 nucleotides line up with TRBD1. The CDR3 sequence: CASSSLPQGAAGNTIYF. In DNA form, the CDR3 reads TGTGCCAGCAGCTCATTACCACAGGGGGCGGCTGGAAACACCATATATTTT.